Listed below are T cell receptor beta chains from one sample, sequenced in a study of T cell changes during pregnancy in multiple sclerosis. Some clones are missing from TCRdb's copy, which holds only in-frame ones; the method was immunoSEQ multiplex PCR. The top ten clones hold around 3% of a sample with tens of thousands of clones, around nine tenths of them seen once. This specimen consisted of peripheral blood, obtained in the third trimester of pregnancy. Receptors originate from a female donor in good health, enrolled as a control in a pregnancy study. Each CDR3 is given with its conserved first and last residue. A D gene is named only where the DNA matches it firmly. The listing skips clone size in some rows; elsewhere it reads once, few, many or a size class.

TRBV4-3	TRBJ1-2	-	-	CASSQDRAGAGYGYTF	TGCGCCAGCAGCCAAGATCGGGCGGGGGCTGGCTATGGCTACACCTTC
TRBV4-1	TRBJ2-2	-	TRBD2	CASDPSGVDPTGELFF	TGCGCCAGCGACCCTAGCGGGGTCGATCCCACCGGGGAGCTGTTTTTT
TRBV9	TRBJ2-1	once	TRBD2	CASSASGGYSYNEQFF	TGTGCCAGCAGCGCTAGCGGGGGTTACTCCTACAATGAGCAGTTCTTC
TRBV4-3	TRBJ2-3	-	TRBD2	CASSQEARSLAVGDTQYF	TGCGCCAGCAGCCAAGAAGCAAGGAGTCTAGCGGTGGGGGATACGCAGTATTTT
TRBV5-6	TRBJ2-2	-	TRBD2	CASSLSSGRGWYTGELFF	TGTGCCAGCAGCCTCTCTAGCGGGAGAGGGTGGTACACCGGGGAGCTGTTTTTT
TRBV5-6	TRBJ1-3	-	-	CASSLAGVSPGNTIYF	TGTGCCAGCAGCTTGGCGGGGGTCTCCCCTGGAAACACCATATATTTT
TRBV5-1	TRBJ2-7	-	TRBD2	CASRTSGSVGEQYF	TGCGCCAGCAGGACTAGCGGGAGCGTGGGCGAGCAGTACTTC
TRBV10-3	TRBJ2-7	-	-	CAISDRGYEQYF	TGTGCCATCAGTGACAGGGGTTACGAGCAGTACTTC
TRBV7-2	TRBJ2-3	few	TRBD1	CASSDSPGQTTDTQYF	TGTGCCAGCAGCGATTCCCCGGGACAGACCACAGATACGCAGTATTTT
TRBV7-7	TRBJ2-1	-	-	CASSLNRDNEQFF	TGTGCTAGCAGCTTAAACAGGGACAATGAGCAGTTCTTC
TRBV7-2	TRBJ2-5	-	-	CASSRDSQETQYF	TGTGCCAGCAGCCGCGACTCCCAAGAGACCCAGTACTTC
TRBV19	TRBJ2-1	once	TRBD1	CASSIGQGAYNEQFF	TGTGCCAGTAGTATCGGACAGGGAGCCTACAATGAGCAGTTCTTC
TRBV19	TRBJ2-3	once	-	CASSIGGGNTQYF	TGTGCCAGTAGTATAGGCGGGGGCAATACGCAGTATTTT
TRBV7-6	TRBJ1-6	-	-	CASSLALVNSPLHF	TGTGCCAGCAGCTTAGCACTAGTTAATTCACCCCTCCACTTT
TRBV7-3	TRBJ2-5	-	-	CASSLSGTQETQYF	TGTGCCAGCAGCTTAAGTGGCACCCAAGAGACCCAGTACTTC
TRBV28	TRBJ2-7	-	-	CASGSSHYEQYF	TGTGCCAGCGGGAGTAGCCACTACGAGCAGTACTTC
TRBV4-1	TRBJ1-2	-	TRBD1	CASSLGGGTGEFHYGYTF	TGCGCCAGCAGCCTCGGGGGGGGGACAGGGGAGTTCCACTATGGCTACACCTTC
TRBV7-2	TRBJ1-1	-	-	CASSLVLQAAEAFF	TGTGCCAGCAGCTTAGTACTACAGGCGGCTGAAGCTTTCTTT
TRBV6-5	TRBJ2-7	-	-	CASRGGYEQYF	TGTGCCAGCAGAGGAGGCTACGAGCAGTACTTC
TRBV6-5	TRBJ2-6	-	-	CASSYSVLSGANVLTF	TGTGCCAGCAGTTACTCCGTCCTCTCTGGGGCCAACGTCCTGACTTTC
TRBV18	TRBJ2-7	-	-	CASSPGTPNTRISYEQYF	TGTGCCAGCTCACCCGGGACACCCAACACAAGGATTTCCTACGAGCAGTACTTC
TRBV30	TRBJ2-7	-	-	CALHREHYEQYF	TGTGCCTTACACCGGGAGCACTACGAGCAGTACTTC
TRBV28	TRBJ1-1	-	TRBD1	CASSLTPDRGNTEAFF	TGTGCCAGCAGTTTAACCCCGGACAGGGGGAACACTGAAGCTTTCTTT
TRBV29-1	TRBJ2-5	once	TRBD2	CSVPSSGRETQYF	TGCAGCGTCCCGTCAAGCGGGAGGGAGACCCAATACTTC
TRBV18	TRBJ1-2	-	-	CASSPNRANYGYTF	TGTGCCAGCTCACCGAATAGAGCTAACTATGGCTACACCTTC
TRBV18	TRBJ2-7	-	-	CASSPPSRGGWDEQYF	TGTGCCAGCTCACCACCGTCCAGGGGAGGGTGGGACGAGCAGTACTTC
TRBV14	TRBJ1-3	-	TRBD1	CASSQEGQGLGNTIYF	TGTGCCAGCAGCCAAGAGGGACAGGGTCTCGGAAACACCATATATTTT
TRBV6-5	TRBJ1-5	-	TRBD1	CASSRGQGSNQPQHF	TGTGCCAGCAGCCGGGGACAGGGGAGCAATCAGCCCCAGCATTTT
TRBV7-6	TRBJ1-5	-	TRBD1	CASSFGQGNQPQHF	TGTGCCAGCAGCTTTGGACAGGGCAATCAGCCCCAGCATTTT